One T cell receptor (beta chain) is described in this entry. Antigen specificity is unknown. Then a second PCR, running roughly 7 to 11 cycles, was carried out with a sample-barcoded 5' primer and a J-beta primer mix. In TCRdb, the 5' RACE reads were re-called with MiXCR into one record per CDR3 protein. The data hold about 930,000 distinct CDR3 sequences, with about 29% observed a single time. The data were obtained in a study of blood T cells in healthy people across ages. General study points: Fewer expanded clones and more diversity marked long-lived versus aged donors.

The length of the CDR3 is 14 residues. The germline gives CDR1 MNHEY, CDR2 SMNVEV (reference sequence). V lost 5 bases and J lost 6; bases outside the gene matches: 6. Drawing of peripheral blood yielded 7.5 to 10 milliliters from each donor. This same sample was also taken into another study, of T cells of mothers and their children. That study adds: Barcodes and 2-4 random nucleotides were added by M1S in the second PCR.

This receptor was obtained from a woman aged 35 to 49 in good health. The V gene is TRBV27, the J gene TRBJ1-4; 7 bases line up with TRBD1. Sequencing used blood. The CDR3, as DNA: TGTGCCAGCAGTATGGCAGGGGGAGATGAAAAACTGTTTTTT. Translated: CASSMAGGDEKLFF.